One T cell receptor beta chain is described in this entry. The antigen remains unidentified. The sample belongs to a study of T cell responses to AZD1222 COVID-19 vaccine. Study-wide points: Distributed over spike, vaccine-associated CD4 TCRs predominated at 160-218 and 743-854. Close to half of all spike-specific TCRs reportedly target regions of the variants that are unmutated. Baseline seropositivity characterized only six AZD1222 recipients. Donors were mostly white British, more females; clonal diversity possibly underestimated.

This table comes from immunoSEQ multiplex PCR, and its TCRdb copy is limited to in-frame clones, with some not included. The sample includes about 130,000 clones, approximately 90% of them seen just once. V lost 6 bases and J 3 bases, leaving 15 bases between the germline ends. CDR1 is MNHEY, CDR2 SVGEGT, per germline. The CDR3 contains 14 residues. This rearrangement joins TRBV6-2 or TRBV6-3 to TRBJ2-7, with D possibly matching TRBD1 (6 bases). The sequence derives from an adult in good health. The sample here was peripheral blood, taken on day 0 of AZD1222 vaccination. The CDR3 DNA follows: TGTGCCAGCAGCGACAGGACCGGAGTCTACGAGCAGTACTTC. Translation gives CASSDRTGVYEQYF.